The 17 T cell receptor beta chains reported below all come from one sample, sequenced in a study of CD8 T cells in ankylosing spondylitis. MiXCR, applied by TCRdb to the 5' RACE reads, yields one record per CDR3 protein. Here the sample spans over 400,000 distinct CDR3 sequences, roughly a quarter being singletons. Points from the study as a whole: A TCR beta motif made of about 8 highly homologous variants seemed typical of ankylosing spondylitis blood.

For these TCRs, the target antigens are not known. Sequenced: blood, either unsorted or a sorted T cell fraction (not recorded which). The receptors originated from a male donor with ankylosing spondylitis.

The chain employs TRBV5-1 and TRBJ2-1; 7 positions match TRBD1. In germline, CDR1 is SGHRS, CDR2 YFSETQ. This CDR3 has 14 amino acids. After removal of 4 bases from V and 5 bases from J, the junction contained 6 bases not matched to a gene. Written as DNA, the CDR3 is TGCGCCAGCAGCCAGCAGGGGGTGAACAATGAGCAGTTCTTC. This encodes CASSQQGVNNEQFF.

This clonotype was observed a few times. This rearrangement joins TRBV12-3 or TRBV12-4 to TRBJ2-1; a possible D gene is TRBD2 (6 bases). V was pared by 6 bases and J by 1 base, with 10 bases between. The CDR3 length is 14 residues. This CDR3 is CASRGAGSYNEQFF. In DNA form, the CDR3 reads TGTGCCAGCAGGGGCGCGGGATCCTACAATGAGCAGTTCTTC.

This clonotype was recorded many times. V is TRBV5-1 and J is TRBJ2-2, with D maybe TRBD2 (6 bases). Germline loops: CDR1 SGHRS, CDR2 YFSETQ. CDR3 size: 17 residues. V was clipped by 0 bases and J by 4 bases, with 16 bases between them. CDR3 protein: CASSLGRGRESTGELFF. The CDR3 nucleotides are TGCGCCAGCAGCTTGGGAAGAGGTCGGGAGAGCACCGGGGAGCTGTTTTTT.

This clonotype was observed a few times. The genes are TRBV25-1 and TRBJ2-7; the D is unclear. The CDR3 is 11 residues long. The V end lost 5 bases, the J end lost 6 bases, and 8 bases lay between the germline ends. The V gene's germline CDR1 is MGHDK and CDR2 SYGVNS. The chain's CDR3 is CASSSWGEQYF. The CDR3, as DNA: TGTGCCAGCAGTTCTTGGGGCGAGCAGTACTTC.

This chain links TRBV5-1 with TRBJ2-3; TRBD2 aligns across 7 bases. The CDR3 covers 14 residues. Germline-derived CDR1 and CDR2 are SGHRS and YFSETQ. Germline trimming cut 6 bases from V and 5 bases from J; bases unmatched to any gene: 9. The CDR3 coding sequence is TGCGCCAGCAAGGTTGGGGGGGGAGAAGATACGCAGTATTTT. Translated: CASKVGGGEDTQYF.

The chain employs TRBV20-1 and TRBJ1-1; possible D gene TRBD1, 6 bases. The CDR3 sequence is 10 residues long. Germline V lookup: CDR1 DFQATT, CDR2 SNEGSKA (reference sequence). The ends were cut back, 4 bases at V and 9 bases at J, with 9 bases in the middle. CDR3 residues: CSATGVKAFF. CDR3 nucleotides: TGCAGTGCTACAGGGGTCAAAGCTTTCTTT.

CDR3 residues: CASSRGGPAFF. The CDR3 DNA reads as TGTGCCAGCAGTCGAGGGGGTCCGGCTTTCTTT. The chain uses TRBV12-3 or TRBV12-4 and TRBJ1-1, with D possibly being TRBD1 (6 bases). Between the trimmed V and J ends, which lost 5 bases and 11 bases, there was a span of 12 bases. The CDR3 consists of 11 residues.

The chain carries TRBV11-3 and TRBJ1-6; D may be TRBD1 (6 bases). V gave up 5 bases and J gave up 7 bases, with 15 bases separating them. CDR1 is SGHNT, CDR2 YENEEA, per germline. The CDR3 is 15 residues long. The DNA of the CDR3 is TGTGCCAGCAGCCGCGAACCGGACAGAAATTCACCCCTCCACTTT. Its translation: CASSREPDRNSPLHF.

In this sample, this clonotype turned up many times. The J gene is TRBJ2-5, the V gene TRBV7-2, with TRBD1 matching 7 bases. V dropped 7 bases and J dropped 2; count of bases not matched to a gene: 10. The CDR3 runs to 15 residues. Germline V gene data show CDR1 as SGHTA and CDR2 as FQGNSA. For the CDR3, the DNA is TGTGCCAGCACCAGGATGGGACAGCCACAAGAGACCCAGTACTTC. Translation: CASTRMGQPQETQYF.

This clonotype was observed a few times. The chain has TRBV5-1 and TRBJ1-1; no reliable D call. This CDR3 is 14 amino acids long. Germline V CDR1 and CDR2: SGHRS, YFSETQ. V lost 0 bases to trimming and J lost 5 bases, with 11 bases between them. CDR3 bases: TGCGCCAGCAGCTTGGTGGAAGGGTCGACTGAAGCTTTCTTT. Protein sequence: CASSLVEGSTEAFF.

A word on this clonotype: One end of the junction varies from germline; a read error may be responsible. The J gene is TRBJ1-6, the V gene TRBV20-1; 8 bases are shared with TRBD1. Germline CDR1 and CDR2: DFQATT and SNEGSKA (reference sequence). There are 17 residues in the CDR3. The CDR3 nucleotides read TGCTGTGCTAGCCCTACATTGGACAGGGTTAATAATTCACCCCTCCACTTT. This encodes CCASPTLDRVNNSPLHF.

This clonotype was seen only once. The chain recombines TRBV5-1 with TRBJ2-1; tentatively, D is TRBD2 (5 bases). The CDR3 loop spans 15 amino acids. V lost 6 bases to trimming and J lost 0 bases, with 13 bases between them. Germline loops: CDR1 SGHRS, CDR2 YFSETQ. In DNA form, the CDR3 reads TGCGCCAGCATCAACACGGGGAGCTCCTACAATGAGCAGTTCTTC. Translating gives CASINTGSSYNEQFF.

This clonotype occurred a few times. The V call is TRBV5-1, the J call TRBJ1-1; 9 bases map to TRBD1. CDR3 length equals 16 residues. V lost 4 bases, J lost 0 bases, and 7 bases stayed unmatched. Germline values: CDR1 SGHRS, CDR2 YFSETQ. CDR3 amino acids: CASSIGQGSMNTEAFF. Written as DNA, the CDR3 is TGCGCCAGCAGCATAGGACAGGGGTCAATGAACACTGAAGCTTTCTTT.

This clonotype was counted ten times or more. The chain has TRBV5-1 and TRBJ1-2; 7 bases are shared with TRBD1. Trimming cost V 4 bases and J 2 bases; bases outside gene matches: 2. Germline assignment: CDR1 SGHRS and CDR2 YFSETQ. The CDR3 runs to 13 residues. In nucleotides, the CDR3 is TGCGCCAGCAGCACGACAGGGAACTATGGCTACACCTTC. Amino acids: CASSTTGNYGYTF.

This clonotype was recorded at least ten times. The J gene is TRBJ1-1, the V gene TRBV4-2, with D uncertain. Germline V gene data show CDR1 as LGHNA and CDR2 as YNFKEQ. The V gene lost 0 bases and the J gene lost 1 base, with 9 bases spanning the gap. The CDR3 length is 15 residues. CDR3: CASSQDSTTNTEAFF. CDR3 DNA: TGTGCCAGCAGCCAAGATTCTACCACGAACACTGAAGCTTTCTTT.

The chain has TRBV7-8 and TRBJ2-1, with 8 bases aligning to TRBD2. Germline lookup yields CDR1 SGHVS and CDR2 FQNEAQ. The CDR3 runs to 15 residues. Germline trimming cut 5 bases from V and 7 bases from J; bases unmatched to any gene: 10. The CDR3: CASSPSAGEANEQFF. In DNA, the CDR3 is TGTGCCAGCAGCCCCTCAGCGGGAGAAGCAAATGAGCAGTTCTTC.

This clonotype occurred a few times. The genes are TRBV7-2 and TRBJ1-3; D gene ambiguous. The CDR3 has 13 amino acids. Deletions cut 5 bases from V and 0 bases from J, with 5 bases between. From germline, CDR1 is SGHTA and CDR2 FQGNSA. The CDR3 DNA reads TGTGCCAGCAGCCCTCACTCTGGAAACACCATATATTTT. It yields the protein CASSPHSGNTIYF.